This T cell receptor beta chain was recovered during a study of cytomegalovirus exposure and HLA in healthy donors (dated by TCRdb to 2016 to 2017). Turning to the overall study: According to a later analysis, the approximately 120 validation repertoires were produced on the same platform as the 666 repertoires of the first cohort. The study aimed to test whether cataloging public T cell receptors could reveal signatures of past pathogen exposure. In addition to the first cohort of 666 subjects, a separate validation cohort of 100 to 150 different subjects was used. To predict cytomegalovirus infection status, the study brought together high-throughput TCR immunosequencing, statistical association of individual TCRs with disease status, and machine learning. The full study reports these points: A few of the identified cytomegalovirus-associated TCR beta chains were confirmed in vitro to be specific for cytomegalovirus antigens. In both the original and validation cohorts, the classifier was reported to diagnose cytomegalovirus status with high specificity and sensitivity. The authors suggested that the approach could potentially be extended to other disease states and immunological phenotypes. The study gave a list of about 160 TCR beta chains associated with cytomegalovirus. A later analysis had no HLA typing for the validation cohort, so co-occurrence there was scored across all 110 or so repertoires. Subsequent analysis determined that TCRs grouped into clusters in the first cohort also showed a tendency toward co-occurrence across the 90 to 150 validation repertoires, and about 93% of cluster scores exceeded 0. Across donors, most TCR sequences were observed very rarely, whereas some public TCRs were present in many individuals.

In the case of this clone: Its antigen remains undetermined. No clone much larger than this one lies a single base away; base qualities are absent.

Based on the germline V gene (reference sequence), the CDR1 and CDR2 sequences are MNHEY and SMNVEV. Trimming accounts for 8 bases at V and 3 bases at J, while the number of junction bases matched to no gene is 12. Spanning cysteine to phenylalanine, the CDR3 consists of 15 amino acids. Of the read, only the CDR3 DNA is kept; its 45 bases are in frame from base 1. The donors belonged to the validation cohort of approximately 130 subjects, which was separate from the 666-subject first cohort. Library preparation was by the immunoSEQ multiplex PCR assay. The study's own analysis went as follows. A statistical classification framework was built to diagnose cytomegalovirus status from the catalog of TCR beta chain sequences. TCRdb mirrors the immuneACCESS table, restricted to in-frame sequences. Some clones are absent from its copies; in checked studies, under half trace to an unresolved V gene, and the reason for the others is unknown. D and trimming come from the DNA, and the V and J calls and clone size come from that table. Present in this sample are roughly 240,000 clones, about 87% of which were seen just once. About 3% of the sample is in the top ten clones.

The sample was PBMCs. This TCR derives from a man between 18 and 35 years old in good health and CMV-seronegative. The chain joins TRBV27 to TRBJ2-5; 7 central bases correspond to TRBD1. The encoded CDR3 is CASGNNRGAEETQYF. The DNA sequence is TGTGCCAGCGGAAATAACAGGGGAGCTGAAGAGACCCAGTACTTC.